This record covers a single TCR beta chain. The antigen is undetermined. These data are taken from a study of cytomegalovirus exposure and HLA in healthy donors. Overall study results and limits: As immune exposure information, only CMV serostatus was available. A later analysis linked a missense variant in DCLRE1C to the trimming of TCR beta V and J genes.

A multiplex PCR was run with 60 Vbeta primers and 13 Jbeta primers. Measured with immunoSEQ multiplex PCR; TCRdb has only the in-frame clones, and not every one. The sample consists of around 150,000 clones, 9.4% of them appearing once. CDR3 length equals 14 residues. The germline CDR1 and CDR2 sequences are MNHEY and SMNVEV (reference sequence). Trimming pared 3 bases from V and 4 bases from J, leaving 10 bases between. The TCR comes from a male donor in good health and CMV-seronegative. Sequenced material: PBMCs. The chain carries TRBV27 and TRBJ2-1; D possibly corresponds to TRBD2 (6 bases). The CDR3 DNA follows: TGTGCCAGCAGTTTGGAGGGATTTTACAATGAGCAGTTCTTC. Translating gives CASSLEGFYNEQFF.